This TCR beta chain was sequenced during a study of identical twins. Unique molecular identifiers were present on the cDNA, and a universal primer site came from template switching. TCRdb reprocessed the 5' RACE reads with MiXCR, giving one entry per CDR3 protein. In the table there are roughly 290,000 distinct CDR3 sequences, more than 6.5% of which are singletons. Deletions cut 4 bases from V and 6 bases from J, with 9 bases between. This CDR3 has 13 residues. Germline values: CDR1 SEHNR, CDR2 FQNEAQ (reference sequence). Many counts were recorded for this clonotype. In addition, the sample was reused for a study of yellow fever vaccine responses in identical twins.

The clonotype was recovered from a woman between 18 and 29 years old in good health. The chain couples TRBV7-9 to TRBJ1-4; D is undetermined. The sample comprised memory (CD45RO+) T cells sorted from blood. Here the CDR3 reads CASSSEFDEKLFF. CDR3 DNA sequence: TGTGCCAGCAGCTCAGAATTTGATGAAAAACTGTTTTTT.